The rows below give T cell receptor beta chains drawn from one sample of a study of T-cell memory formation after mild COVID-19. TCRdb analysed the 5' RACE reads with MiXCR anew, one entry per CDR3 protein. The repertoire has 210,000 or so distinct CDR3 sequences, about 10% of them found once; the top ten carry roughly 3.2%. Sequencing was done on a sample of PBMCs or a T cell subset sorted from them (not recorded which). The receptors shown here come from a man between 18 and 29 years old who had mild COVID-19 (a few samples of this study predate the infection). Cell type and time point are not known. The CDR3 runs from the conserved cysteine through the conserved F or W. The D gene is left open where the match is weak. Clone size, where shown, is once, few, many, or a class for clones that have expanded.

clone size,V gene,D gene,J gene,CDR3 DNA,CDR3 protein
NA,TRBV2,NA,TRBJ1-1,TGTGCCAGCAGTCAAACTACGAACACTGAAGCTTTCTTT,CASSQTTNTEAFF
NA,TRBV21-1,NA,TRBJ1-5,TGTGCCAGCACCCAATGGAGTCCGGGCACGGATAGCAATCAGCCCCAGCATTTT,CASTQWSPGTDSNQPQHF
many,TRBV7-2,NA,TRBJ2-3,TGTGCCAGCAGCCGCGGGAACGGGGCAGATACGCAGTATTTT,CASSRGNGADTQYF
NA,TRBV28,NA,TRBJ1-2,TGTGCCAGCAGTAGAGCGGGGGCCCAGGCCTACTATGGCTACACCTTC,CASSRAGAQAYYGYTF
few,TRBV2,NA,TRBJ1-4,TGTGCCAGCACGGGGAAGCTCGGTGAAAAACTGTTTTTT,CASTGKLGEKLFF
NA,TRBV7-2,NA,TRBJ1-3,TGTGCCAGCAGCTGGAACCCAGTGAACACCATATATTTT,CASSWNPVNTIYF
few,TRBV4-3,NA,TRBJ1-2,TGCGCCAGCAGCCAAGCTACCAGGGAAGAATATGGCTACACCTTC,CASSQATREEYGYTF
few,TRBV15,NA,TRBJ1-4,TGTGCCACCAGCAGAGATCCCACGAAAGGGGAAAAACTGTTTTTT,CATSRDPTKGEKLFF
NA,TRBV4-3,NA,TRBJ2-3,TGCGCCAGCAGCCAAGCACTCCTCGAGGCCGATACGCAGTATTTT,CASSQALLEADTQYF
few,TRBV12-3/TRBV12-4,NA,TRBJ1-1,TGTGCCAGCAGTTTCGACGTCCTAAGCCCGGGAGCTTTCTTT,CASSFDVLSPGAFF
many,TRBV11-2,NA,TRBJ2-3,TGTGCCAGCAGTGCAGATACGCAGTATTTT,CASSADTQYF
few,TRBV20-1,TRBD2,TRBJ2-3,TGCAGTGCGCTAGTACCCAGCGGGGGAGCAGATACGCAGTATTTT,CSALVPSGGADTQYF
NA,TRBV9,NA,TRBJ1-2,TGTGCCAGCACCCCTAATCTCGGGGCTAACTATGGCTACACCTTC,CASTPNLGANYGYTF
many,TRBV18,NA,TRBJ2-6,TGTGCCAGCTCACTCAGAGTTTCCTCTGGAGTGGCTGGGGCCAACGTCCTGACTTTC,CASSLRVSSGVAGANVLTF
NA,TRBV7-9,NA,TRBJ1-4,TGTGCCAGCAGCTCAATCGGACGGGAGGAAAAACTGTTTTTT,CASSSIGREEKLFF
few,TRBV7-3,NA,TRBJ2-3,TGTGCCAGCAGCTTAGGTCAGCCCGGCACAGATACGCAGTATTTT,CASSLGQPGTDTQYF
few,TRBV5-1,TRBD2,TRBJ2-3,TGCGCCAGCAGCTCGGGACTAGCGGGGAGAGCAGATACGCAGTATTTT,CASSSGLAGRADTQYF
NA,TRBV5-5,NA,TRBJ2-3,TGTGCCAGCAGCTTAATCGGGGGAATACCTTTGGATACGCAGTATTTT,CASSLIGGIPLDTQYF
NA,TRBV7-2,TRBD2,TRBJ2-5,TGTGCCAGCAGCTGGGGACTAGCGGGGGGGCCCCAAGAGACCCAGTACTTC,CASSWGLAGGPQETQYF
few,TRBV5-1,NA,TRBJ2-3,TGCGCCAGCAGCTTTGGATCGGGGCCAAGCACAGATACGCAGTATTTT,CASSFGSGPSTDTQYF
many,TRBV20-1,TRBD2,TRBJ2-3,TGCAGTGCCCCGACTACTAGCGGGAGCACAGATACGCAGTATTTT,CSAPTTSGSTDTQYF
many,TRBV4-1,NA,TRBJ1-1,TGCGCCAGCAGCCAAGATCGGTGGAACACTGAAGCTTTCTTT,CASSQDRWNTEAFF
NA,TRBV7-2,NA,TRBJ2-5,TGTGCCAGCAGTAATCCCCAGGGTCGCGAGACCCAGTACTTC,CASSNPQGRETQYF
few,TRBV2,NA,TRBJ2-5,TGTGCCAACAGTGCAGGGTCCGAGACCCAGTACTTC,CANSAGSETQYF
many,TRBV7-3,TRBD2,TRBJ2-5,TGTGCCAGCAGCCCCCTCACCAAGCGGGGAAGCCAAGAGACCCAGTACTTC,CASSPLTKRGSQETQYF
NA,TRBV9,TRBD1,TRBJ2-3,TGTGCCAGCAGCTCTAGGACAGGGTCAGATACGCAGTATTTT,CASSSRTGSDTQYF
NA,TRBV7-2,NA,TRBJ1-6,TGTGCCAGCAGCTTAAACGTGAGACAGGCTGGTTCACCCCTCCACTTT,CASSLNVRQAGSPLHF
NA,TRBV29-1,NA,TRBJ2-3,TGCAGCGAGGTTGACAAACGCACAGATACGCAGTATTTT,CSEVDKRTDTQYF
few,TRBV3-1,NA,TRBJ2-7,TGTGCCAGCAGCCAAGATCGTGGCGGTGGCTACGAGCAGTACTTC,CASSQDRGGGYEQYF
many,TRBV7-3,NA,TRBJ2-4,TGTGCCAGCAGCTACCGCGGGGACAGACAAAACATTCAGTACTTC,CASSYRGDRQNIQYF
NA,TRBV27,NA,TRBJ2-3,TGTGCCAGCAGAGTATTTAGCACAGATACGCAGTATTTT,CASRVFSTDTQYF
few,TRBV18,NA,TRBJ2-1,TGTGCCAGCTCACCACTGAGGAGTTCAAGCTCCTACAATGAGCAGTTCTTC,CASSPLRSSSSYNEQFF
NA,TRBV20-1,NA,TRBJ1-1,TGCAGTGCTAGAGCTGGGCCATTAGACACTGAAGCTTTCTTT,CSARAGPLDTEAFF
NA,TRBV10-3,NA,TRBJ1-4,TGTGCCATCAGTGAGTCGACAGGTTCAGGAGAAAAACTGTTTTTT,CAISESTGSGEKLFF
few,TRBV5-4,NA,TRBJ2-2,TGTGCCAGCGGCTTCACTGGCACCGGGGAGCTGTTTTTT,CASGFTGTGELFF
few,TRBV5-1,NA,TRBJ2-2,TGCGCCAGCAGCTTGAGGAACAGGACGAACACCGGGGAGCTGTTTTTT,CASSLRNRTNTGELFF
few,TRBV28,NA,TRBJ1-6,TGTGCCAGTGGGGTGAGACCCCTCCACTTT,CASGVRPLHF
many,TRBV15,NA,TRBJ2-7,TGTGCCACCAGCAGAGATAAGGGGGGCTACGAGCAGTACTTC,CATSRDKGGYEQYF
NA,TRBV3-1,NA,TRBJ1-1,TGTGCCAGCAGCCAAGATTTACTGGACAAAGGGATAGGAGGGAACACTGAAGCTTTCTTT,CASSQDLLDKGIGGNTEAFF
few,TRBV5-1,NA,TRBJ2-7,TGCGCCAGCAGCTTACGGGCTACGGCAGACGAGCAGTACTTC,CASSLRATADEQYF
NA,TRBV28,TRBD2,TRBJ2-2,TGTGCCAGCAGTCCGGGGGGGCCCACCGGGGAGCTGTTTTTT,CASSPGGPTGELFF
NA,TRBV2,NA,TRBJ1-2,TGTGCCAGCAGAGAGGACAGCTATGGCTACACCTTC,CASREDSYGYTF
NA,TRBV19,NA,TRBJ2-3,TGTGCCAGTAGTCAGGAGGAGGGGGACACGCAGTATTTT,CASSQEEGDTQYF
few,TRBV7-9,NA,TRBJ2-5,TGTGCCAGCAGCGGACGGGTCGGAGAGACCCAGTACTTC,CASSGRVGETQYF
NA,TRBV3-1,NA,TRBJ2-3,TGTGCCAGCAGCCGCGGGAATAGCGGCACAGATACGCAGTATTTT,CASSRGNSGTDTQYF
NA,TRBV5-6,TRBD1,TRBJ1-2,TGTGCCAGCAGCCAGACAGGGGTTCATGGCTACACCTTC,CASSQTGVHGYTF
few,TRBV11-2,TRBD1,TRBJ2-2,TGTGCCAGCAGTTTGGACAGGGGGAGCACCGGGGAGCTGTTTTTT,CASSLDRGSTGELFF